A selection of T cell receptor beta chains follows, all from one sample in a study of blood T cell repertoires in COVID-19. The assay was immunoSEQ multiplex PCR, and TCRdb's table has in-frame clones only and misses some. The data contain about 110,000 clones, about four fifths of them singletons. The sequencing input was peripheral blood. The receptors come from a woman aged 60-75 years with acute or convalescent COVID-19. Each CDR3 is given with its conserved first and last residue. The D gene is left open where the match is weak. The size entry is marked missing in some rows and otherwise reads once, few, many or a size class.

j_gene,v_gene,abundance,d_gene,CDR3aa,CDR3nt
TRBJ2-2,TRBV5-1,-,TRBD1,CASSTQGAAGTGELFF,TGCGCCAGCAGCACACAGGGGGCGGCGGGCACCGGGGAGCTGTTTTTT
TRBJ1-2,TRBV7-8,-,-,CASSLSGDGSYGYTF,TGTGCCAGCAGCTTAAGTGGAGACGGATCCTATGGCTACACCTTC
TRBJ1-1,TRBV5-1,-,TRBD1,CASSPLGQGNTEAFF,TGCGCCAGCAGCCCGCTGGGACAGGGGAACACTGAAGCTTTCTTT
TRBJ2-1,TRBV25-1,-,TRBD2,CASAGGVGNEQFF,TGTGCCAGCGCCGGGGGGGTAGGGAATGAGCAGTTCTTC
TRBJ1-4,TRBV19,once,-,CASRLRGNEKLFF,TGTGCCAGTAGGCTACGGGGAAATGAAAAACTGTTTTTT
TRBJ1-1,TRBV6-6,-,TRBD1,CASRETKQGMNTEAFF,TGTGCCAGCAGGGAGACGAAACAGGGGATGAACACTGAAGCTTTCTTT
TRBJ2-5,TRBV19,-,-,CASTPTGEETQYF,TGTGCCAGTACCCCGACAGGAGAAGAGACCCAGTACTTC
TRBJ2-2,TRBV27,once,TRBD2,CASSSGLAGDTGELFF,TGTGCCAGCAGTTCCGGACTAGCGGGGGACACCGGGGAGCTGTTTTTT
TRBJ1-4,TRBV29-1,-,TRBD1,CSVADRATNEKLFF,TGCAGCGTGGCGGACAGGGCGACTAATGAAAAACTGTTTTTT
TRBJ2-2,TRBV10-1,-,TRBD2,CASSVVGLAGRGNTGELFF,TGCGCCAGCAGTGTGGTGGGACTAGCGGGACGGGGGAACACCGGGGAGCTGTTTTTT